This note documents a single TCR beta chain sequence. The data stem from a study of shared clonotypes between healthy human individuals. Study-level background: Contributing individuals were a couple of females and a few males aged 18 to 49.

This CDR3 contains 13 residues. Germline V gene lookup returns CDR1 ENHRY and CDR2 SYGVKD. Trimming left V 6 bases short and J 6 bases short, with 11 bases between. Per the study methods: ImmunoSEQ supplied junction-only sequences lacking quality scores, so filtering was different. The assay was immunoSEQ multiplex PCR, and TCRdb's table has in-frame clones only and misses some. The DNA was the basis for D and trimming; V, J and clone size are from that table. The sample has 950,000 to 1,300,000 clones; approximately 70% are singletons. The rearrangement joins TRBV10-3 to TRBJ2-2; D unresolved. The specimen sequenced was memory CD4+ T cells sorted from blood. The subset here: CD45RA-negative fraction. This sequence was found in a man younger than 35 in good health. The CDR3 DNA sequence: TGTGCCATCAGGAGATTAGAGGCCGGGGAGCTGTTTTTT. Its translation: CAIRRLEAGELFF.